The sequence of this TCR beta chain was determined in a study of human T cells and chemical hapten exposure. Turning to the study itself: Patch testing was performed with 0.01% DPC on the upper back, with reading at 6 days.

Per germline, CDR1 SNHLY and CDR2 FYNNEI. V lost 7 bases and J lost 2, with 13 bases in between. The CDR3 spans 14 residues. Study-wide findings and caveats: It was expanded TCRs that formed significantly more large CDR3 similarity clusters than controls did.

Time point given: patch test 1, 2 weeks after DPC sensitization. Treatment noted: therapeutic diphenylcyclopropenone sensitization with weekly scalp DPC. Donors, patients with alopecia ranging from 18 to 70 years old and judged suitable for DPC, provided samples. TCRdb analysed the RACE reads with MiXCR anew, one entry per CDR3 protein. The sample shows around 340,000 distinct CDR3 sequences, under 9% of them seen only once. This clonotype was counted ten times or more. Its matching antigen is unknown. The sequence derives from a woman aged 18-30 years with alopecia areata. Some clones in this sample may be carry-over from other donors' samples. The rearrangement joins TRBV2 to TRBJ2-3; D is possibly TRBD2 (5 bases). The sequencing used whole blood, collected in connection with sensitization to the hapten diphenylcyclopropenone (DPC). The CDR3 coding sequence is TGTGCCAGCAAAGGAGGTATCACCACAGATACGCAGTATTTT. Protein: CASKGGITTDTQYF.